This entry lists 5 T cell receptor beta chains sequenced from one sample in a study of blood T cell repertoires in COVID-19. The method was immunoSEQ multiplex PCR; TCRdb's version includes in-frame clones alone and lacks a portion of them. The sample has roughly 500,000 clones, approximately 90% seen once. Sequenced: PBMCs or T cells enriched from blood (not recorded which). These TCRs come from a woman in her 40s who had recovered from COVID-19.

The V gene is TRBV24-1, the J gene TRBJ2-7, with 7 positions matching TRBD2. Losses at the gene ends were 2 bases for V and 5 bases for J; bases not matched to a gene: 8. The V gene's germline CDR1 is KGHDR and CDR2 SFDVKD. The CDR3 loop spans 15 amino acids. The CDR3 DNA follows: TGTGCCACCAGTGATTCGGCGGGAGAGACCCACGAGCAGTACTTC. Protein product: CATSDSAGETHEQYF.

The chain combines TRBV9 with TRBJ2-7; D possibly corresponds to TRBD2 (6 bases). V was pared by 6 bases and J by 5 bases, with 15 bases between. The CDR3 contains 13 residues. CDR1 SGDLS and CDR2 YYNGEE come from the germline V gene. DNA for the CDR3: TGTGCCAGCAACCGTGGGTCTAGCGACGAGCAGTACTTC. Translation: CASNRGSSDEQYF.

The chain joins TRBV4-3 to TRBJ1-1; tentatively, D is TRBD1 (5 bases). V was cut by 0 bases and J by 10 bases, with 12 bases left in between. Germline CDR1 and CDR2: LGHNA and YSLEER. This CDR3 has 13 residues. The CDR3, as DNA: TGCGCCAGCAGCCAAGAGGGGGGGGTGGGAGCTTTCTTT. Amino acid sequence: CASSQEGGVGAFF.

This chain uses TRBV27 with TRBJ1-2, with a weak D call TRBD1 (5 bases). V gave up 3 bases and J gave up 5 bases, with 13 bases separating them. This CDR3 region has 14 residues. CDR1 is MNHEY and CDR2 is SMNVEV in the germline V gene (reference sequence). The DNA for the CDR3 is TGTGCCAGCAGTTTTGGGCAGGGCTTATATGGCTACACCTTC. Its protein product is CASSFGQGLYGYTF.

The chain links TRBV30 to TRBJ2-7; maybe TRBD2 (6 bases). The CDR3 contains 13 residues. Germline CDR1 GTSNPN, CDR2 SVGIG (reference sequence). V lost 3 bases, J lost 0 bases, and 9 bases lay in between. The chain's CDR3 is CAWRPGSSYEQYF. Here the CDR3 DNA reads TGTGCCTGGAGGCCCGGGAGCTCCTACGAGCAGTACTTC.